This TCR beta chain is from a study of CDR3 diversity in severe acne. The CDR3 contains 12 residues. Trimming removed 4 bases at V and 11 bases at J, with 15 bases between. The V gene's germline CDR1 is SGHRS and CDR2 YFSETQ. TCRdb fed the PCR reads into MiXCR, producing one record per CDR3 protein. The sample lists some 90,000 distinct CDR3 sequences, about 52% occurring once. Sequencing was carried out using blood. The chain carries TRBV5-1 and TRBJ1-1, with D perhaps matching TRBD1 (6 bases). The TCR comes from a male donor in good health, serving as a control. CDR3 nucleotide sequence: TGCGCCAGCAGCGGTGCCAACAGGGCCGCTTTCTTT. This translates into CASSGANRAAFF.